Described below is a single T cell receptor beta chain sequence and its context. Its antigen remains unidentified. Nothing much larger sits one base from this clone, and base qualities are not available. Reading from cysteine to phenylalanine, the CDR3 counts 13 amino acids. The entry retains the CDR3 DNA only, 39 bases that are in frame from base 1. The junction shows trimming of 5 bases on V and 3 bases on J, and the gene matches do not reach 3 bases of it. The record originates from a study of control samples from healthy donors and cancer patients (dated by TCRdb to 2019 to 2021). The library came from the immunoSEQ multiplex PCR assay. TCRdb provides this immuneACCESS table in a form limited to in-frame rearrangements. Some clones are lacking; in checked studies, under half of them reflect an unresolved V gene, and why the rest are absent is not known. The sample table lists approximately 100,000 clones, roughly 84% of them with a count of one. Around 2.1% of the sample is taken by the ten largest.

The chain was built from TRBV12-3 or TRBV12-4 and TRBJ1-1, and 7 junctional nucleotides match TRBD1. The specimen was blood. This clonotype originated in a woman aged 35 to 49 in good health. The CDR3 protein: CASSPQGYTEAFF. Read as DNA, the sequence is TGTGCCAGCAGTCCACAGGGGTACACTGAAGCTTTCTTT.